Reported below is one TCR beta chain. This clone has just a few counts. The antigen it recognizes is unknown. Base qualities are not at hand, and no much larger clone is one base apart. Library prep was done by the immunoSEQ multiplex PCR assay. For the multiplex PCR, a mixture combining 60 forward primers for TCR Vbeta segments and 13 reverse primers for TCR Jbeta segments was used. A multiplex PCR assay on genomic DNA amplified the CDR3 region of rearranged TCR beta genes. Amplified TCR beta libraries were sequenced as 87-base-pair reads on the Illumina HiSeq System. The paper's data handling went like this. Across the 670 or so repertoires, a later analysis counted tens of millions of unique TCR beta chains, about 10 million of which were shared by at least two donors. Raw reads were error-corrected and collapsed into unique sequences with a nearest-neighbor algorithm that merged closely related sequences to remove PCR and sequencing errors. Alignment of CDR3 sequences to IMGT reference sequences was used to assign V, D and J gene segments. For a sequence to be retained, a match of at least six nucleotides was required to both a V gene segment and a J gene segment. A rearrangement was called productive if the CDR3 had no stop codons and remained in frame with V and J, and every other rearrangement was called non-productive. Following IMGT convention, CDR3 was defined as the stretch from the second conserved V-encoded cysteine to the conserved J-encoded phenylalanine. In an earlier analysis of 500 to 650 of the donors, sequences lacking an unambiguous match to a single V gene segment were excluded. An earlier analysis of several hundred of the donors called V segments functional above 56.7% productive rearrangements and segregating when the between-donor standard deviation exceeded 5%. A statistical classification framework was built for diagnosing cytomegalovirus status from the catalog of TCR beta chain sequences. In a later analysis, TCR nucleotide sequences were compared against IMGT/GENE-DB human TR gene sequences so that V and J genes could be assigned. The TCRdist pipeline was used in a later analysis to assign CDR3 sequences and most-parsimonious VDJ recombination scenarios. In a later analysis, each TCR beta chain was defined by its CDR3 amino acid sequence together with its V-gene family, and reads without a unique V-gene family were excluded. In a later analysis, around 600 highly shared, low-generation-probability nucleotide sequences were removed to address suspected cross-contamination and a sequencing artifact. A later analysis calculated a clonal expansion index for each public chain from normalized within-repertoire ranks of inferred template counts. In a later analysis, generation probabilities were computed using a VDJ recombination model fitted to out-of-frame rearrangements, and the results were checked against IGoR. In a later analysis, hypergeometric tests were used to score TCR-TCR, TCR-HLA and TCR-CMV co-occurrence, with a repertoire-size bias correction applied to TCR pairs. A later analysis estimated false discovery rates by permuting HLA or CMV assignments 20 times. In a later analysis, co-occurring TCRs were grouped using DBSCAN, and TCRdist sequence similarity was added for clustering within HLA-allele-positive subsets. Repertoires with fewer than 30,000 or more than 120,000 public chains were left out of co-occurrence clustering, as were five repertoires with anomalous nucleotide sharing. What TCRdb holds here is the immuneACCESS table cut down to in-frame rearrangements. Part of the clones is not present; checked against another copy, under half of the missing clones reflect an unresolved V gene, and the others are unexplained. V and J calls and clone size are given by that table; D and trimming were obtained from the DNA. The table for this sample lists 110,000 or so clones; 60% to 85% of them were counted only once. Together, the top ten hold almost 5% of the sample.

This sample is part of a study of cytomegalovirus exposure and HLA in healthy donors listed by TCRdb under 2017. Context from the whole study: According to an earlier analysis of a few hundred of the donors, roughly 180 million T cells yielded some 110 million unique TCR beta sequences and roughly 280 Gb of sequence data. Both class I and class II loci were covered by HLA typing, at four-digit resolution. An earlier analysis of some 500 of the donors used high-throughput TCR beta sequencing to judge whether each TCR beta V gene segment behaved as functional or pseudogenic. High-throughput TCR immunosequencing, statistical association of individual TCRs with disease status, and machine learning were combined to predict cytomegalovirus infection status. The aim of the study was to test whether cataloging public T cell receptors could identify signatures of past pathogen exposure. All discovery cohort repertoires had been generated on a single sequencing platform. Donor age, sex, ethnicity and CMV serostatus were collected together with the repertoire data. Typing coverage differed by locus: A, B, C, DRB1 and DQB1 were typed in roughly 620-630 donors, DQA1 in about 560, DPA1 in around 580, and DPB1 in approximately 450. Rather than using new phenotypic data, the later analysis identified candidate immune exposures from TCR beta sequences and from how often those sequences occurred across donors. A later analysis re-examined previously published TCR beta repertoires from over 500 donors and added high-resolution HLA genotyping to investigate patterns of TCR occurrence. The T cell repertoires of some 670 subjects were profiled by immunosequencing and related to cytomegalovirus serostatus. Among several hundred genotyped donors of the cohort, an average of around 220,000 unique TCR beta nucleotide sequences was sequenced per donor, of which roughly 18% were non-productive. Roughly 300 gigabases of sequencing data and 75 million to 85 million unique TCR sequences made up an early release that covered about 640 HLA-typed donors. Of the approximately 370 genotyped donors, 70% to 90% were placed in the genetic ancestry cluster associated with self-reported Caucasian donors. Genome-wide SNP genotypes for about three fifths of the roughly 700 donors were used in a later genetic analysis, which treated that subset as a discovery cohort. Five DR-DQ haplotypes were treated as single units for association and clustering because of strong linkage in the cohort. Besides the first cohort of approximately 710 subjects, a separate validation cohort made up of roughly 120 different subjects was used.

Beyond this particular receptor, the publication reports: Immune exposure information for the cohort was limited to CMV serostatus. In a later analysis, TCR association rates were found to vary across HLA loci, with the most associated TCRs seen for DRB1 alleles and the fewest for HLA-C alleles. A total of 150 to 200 TCR beta chains were listed by the study as associated with cytomegalovirus. In vitro tests confirmed that a few of the cytomegalovirus-associated TCR beta chains recognize cytomegalovirus antigens. Linkage disequilibrium might explain the correlated functional status among segregating V segments, but an unknown experimental factor could not be ruled out. An association between a missense DCLRE1C variant and V-gene and J-gene trimming of TCR beta chains was found in a later genetic analysis and replicated in an independent cohort. Most TCR sequences were observed very rarely across donors, whereas some public TCRs were present in many individuals. According to the authors, the approach could potentially be generalized to other disease states and immunological phenotypes. Cytomegalovirus status was reported to be diagnosed by the classifier with high specificity and sensitivity in both the original and validation cohorts. Because counts were too low, seventeen rarely observed V segments, including chromosome 9 orphons, were left out of the earlier analysis of a few hundred of the donors. A later analysis found that HLA-associated TCR beta chains were more clonally expanded and had lower generation probabilities than equally common non-associated chains. Presence/absence analyses assumed roughly uniform sequencing depth across donors, an assumption that may not hold. In this cohort, only TCR beta chains were sequenced, and detectable features were limited by the absence of alpha or paired-chain data. Broadly in line with IMGT annotations, most TCR beta V segments showed up in productive rearrangements about 87% or about 30% of the time in an earlier analysis of 587 of the donors. Specific HLA alleles were associated with around 18,000 TCR beta sequences at a false discovery rate of 0.05 in a later analysis. A cluster of highly shared sequence variants was judged likely to represent a technical artifact of the sequencing pipeline. HLA typing was unavailable for some donors at each locus, so association tests used only the typed subset. Strong co-occurrence of HLA alleles, especially DR and DQ, made assigning TCR associations to individual alleles difficult. A later genetic analysis reported fewer N-insertions in productive TCRs among donors in an Asian-associated ancestry cluster than the approximately 670-donor mean. Some IMGT-functional V segments, including TRBV6-2 and TRBV6-3, could not be distinguished by the 87-base-pair reads and were therefore excluded. In a later analysis, most CMV-associated TCR beta chains were found to appear HLA-restricted, with HLA associations seemingly driven largely by CMV exposure. A further reported finding was that TCR beta sequences accurately predicted the HLA-A and HLA-B alleles for most subjects in the first cohort. Several of the top co-occurrence clusters appeared to be linked to parvovirus B19, influenza, CMV and Epstein-Barr virus, according to a later analysis.

According to the germline V gene (reference sequence), CDR1 reads SEHNR and CDR2 reads FQNEAQ. At the junction V is shortened by 5 bases and J by 0 bases, with 7 bases in between. The CDR3 runs 14 residues from the cysteine to the phenylalanine. This entry keeps only the CDR3 DNA: 42 bases, framed from base 1. The cohort comprised around 700 healthy bone marrow donors. Cohort members were all nominally healthy when sampled, although unrecorded immune exposures were likely present. The donor was CMV seropositive and was included in the group of 250 to 300 seropositive cohort members. A peripheral blood sample was collected from each donor, and TCR beta sequencing was performed on peripheral blood mononuclear cells. The Qiagen DNeasy Blood Extraction Kit was used to extract genomic DNA from the blood cell samples.

The receptor comes from a man over 45 in good health and CMV-seropositive. The chain is made from TRBV7-9 and TRBJ2-2; the best D guess is TRBD2, with 6 bases matching. Source material: PBMCs. DNA sequence: TGTGCCAGCAGCGGGACTCCGAACACCGGGGAGCTGTTTTTT. Translated, it reads CASSGTPNTGELFF.